This T cell receptor (beta chain) was captured by sequencing in a study of cytomegalovirus exposure and HLA in healthy donors. With 4 bases clipped from V and 3 bases from J, the junction kept 6 bases outside the gene matches. In germline, CDR1 is LGHNA, CDR2 YNFKEQ. The CDR3 sequence is 15 residues long. Researchers ran the PCR with 60 Vbeta and 13 Jbeta primers. The table came from immunoSEQ multiplex PCR; TCRdb's copy has only in-frame clones and leaves some out. The sample includes 80,000 to 100,000 clones, around 68% of them seen just once. This receptor was taken from a man younger than 45 in good health and CMV-seropositive. V usage is TRBV4-2 and J usage is TRBJ2-1; 7 bases fit TRBD1. Sequencing input: PBMCs. The CDR3 DNA reads as TGTGCCAGCAGCCGATTTGACAGGGACTACAATGAGCAGTTCTTC. As protein: CASSRFDRDYNEQFF.